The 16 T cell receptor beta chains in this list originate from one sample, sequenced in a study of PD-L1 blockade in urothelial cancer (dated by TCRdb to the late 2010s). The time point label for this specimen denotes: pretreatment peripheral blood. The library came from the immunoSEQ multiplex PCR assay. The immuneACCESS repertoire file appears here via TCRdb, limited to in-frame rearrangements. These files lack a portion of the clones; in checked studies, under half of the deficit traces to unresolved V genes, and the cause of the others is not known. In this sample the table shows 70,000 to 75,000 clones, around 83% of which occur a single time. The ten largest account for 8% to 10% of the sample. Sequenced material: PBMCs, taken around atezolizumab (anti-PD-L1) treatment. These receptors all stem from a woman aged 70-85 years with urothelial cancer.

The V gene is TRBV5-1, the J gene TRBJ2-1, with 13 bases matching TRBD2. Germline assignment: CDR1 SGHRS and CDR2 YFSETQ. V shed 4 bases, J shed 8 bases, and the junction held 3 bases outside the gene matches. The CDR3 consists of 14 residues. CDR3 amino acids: CASSGGLAGYEQFF. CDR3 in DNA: TGCGCCAGCAGCGGGGGACTAGCGGGGTATGAGCAGTTCTTC.

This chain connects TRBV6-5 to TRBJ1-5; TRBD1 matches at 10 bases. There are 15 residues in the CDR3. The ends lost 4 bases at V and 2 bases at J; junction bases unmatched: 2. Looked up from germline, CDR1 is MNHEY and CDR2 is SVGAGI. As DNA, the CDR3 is TGTGCCAGCAGTTTGGACAGGGGGGGCAATCAGCCCCAGCATTTT. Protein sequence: CASSLDRGGNQPQHF.

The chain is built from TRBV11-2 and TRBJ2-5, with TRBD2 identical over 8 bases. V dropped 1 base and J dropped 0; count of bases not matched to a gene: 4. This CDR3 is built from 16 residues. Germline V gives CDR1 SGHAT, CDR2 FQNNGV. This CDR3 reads CASSLGSGGHQETQYF. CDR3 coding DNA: TGTGCCAGCAGCTTAGGAAGCGGGGGCCACCAAGAGACCCAGTACTTC.

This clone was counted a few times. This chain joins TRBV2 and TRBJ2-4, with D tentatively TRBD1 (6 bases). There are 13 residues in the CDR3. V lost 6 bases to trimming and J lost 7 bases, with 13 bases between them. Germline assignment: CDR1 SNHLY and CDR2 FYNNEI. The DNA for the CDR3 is TGTGCCAGCAGGCCTACAGGGACGAACATTCAGTACTTC. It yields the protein CASRPTGTNIQYF.

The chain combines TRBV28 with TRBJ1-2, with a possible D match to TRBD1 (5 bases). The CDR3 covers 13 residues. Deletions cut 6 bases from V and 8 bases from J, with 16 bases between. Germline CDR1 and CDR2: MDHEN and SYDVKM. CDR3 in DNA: TGTGCCAGCAGACGGGGGAACCCTATCGGCTACACCTTC. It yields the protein CASRRGNPIGYTF.

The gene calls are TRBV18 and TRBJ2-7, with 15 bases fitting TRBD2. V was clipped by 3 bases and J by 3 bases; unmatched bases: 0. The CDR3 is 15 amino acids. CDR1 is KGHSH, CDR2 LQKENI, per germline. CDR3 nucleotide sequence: TGTGCCAGCTCACCGGGACTAGCGGGAGGCTACGAGCAGTACTTC. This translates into CASSPGLAGGYEQYF.

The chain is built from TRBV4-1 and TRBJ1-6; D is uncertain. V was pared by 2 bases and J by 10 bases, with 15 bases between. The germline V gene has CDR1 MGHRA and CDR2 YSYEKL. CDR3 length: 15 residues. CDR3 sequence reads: CASSQLTFSGSPLHF. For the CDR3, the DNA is TGCGCCAGCAGCCAACTGACCTTCAGCGGGTCACCCCTCCACTTT.

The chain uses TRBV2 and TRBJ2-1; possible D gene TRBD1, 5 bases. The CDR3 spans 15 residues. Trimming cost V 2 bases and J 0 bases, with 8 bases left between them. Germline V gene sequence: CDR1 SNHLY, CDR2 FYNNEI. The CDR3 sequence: CASSEQGISYNEQFF. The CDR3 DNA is TGTGCCAGCAGTGAACAGGGCATCTCCTACAATGAGCAGTTCTTC.

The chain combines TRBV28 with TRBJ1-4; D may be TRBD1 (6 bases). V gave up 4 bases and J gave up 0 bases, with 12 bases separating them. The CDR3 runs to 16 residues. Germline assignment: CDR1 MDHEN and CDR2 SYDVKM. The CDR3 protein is CASSWTVTATNEKLFF. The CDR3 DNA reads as TGTGCCAGCAGTTGGACAGTGACAGCAACTAATGAAAAACTGTTTTTT.

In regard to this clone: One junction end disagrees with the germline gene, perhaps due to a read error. DNA of the CDR3: TGTGCCAGCAGCTTATTCCCCACCCAGGGACAGGGGAAGACCCAGTACTTC. This encodes CASSLFPTQGQGKTQYF. The genes are TRBV28 and TRBJ2-5, with TRBD1 identical over 10 bases. Germline CDR1 and CDR2: MDHEN and SYDVKM. This CDR3 is 17 amino acids long.

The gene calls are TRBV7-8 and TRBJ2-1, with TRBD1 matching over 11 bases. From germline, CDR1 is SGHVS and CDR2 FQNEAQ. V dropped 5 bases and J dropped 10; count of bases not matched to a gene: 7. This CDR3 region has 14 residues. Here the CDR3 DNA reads TGTGCCAGCAGCAACCGGGACAGGGGGTCCGAGCAGTTCTTC. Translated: CASSNRDRGSEQFF.

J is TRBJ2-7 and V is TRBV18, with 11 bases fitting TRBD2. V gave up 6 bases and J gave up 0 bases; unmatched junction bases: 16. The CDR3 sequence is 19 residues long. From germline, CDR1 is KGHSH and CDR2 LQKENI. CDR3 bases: TGTGCCAGCTCGCGAGGAGCGGGACTAGCGGAGAAGAGCTCCTACGAGCAGTACTTC. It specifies CASSRGAGLAEKSSYEQYF.

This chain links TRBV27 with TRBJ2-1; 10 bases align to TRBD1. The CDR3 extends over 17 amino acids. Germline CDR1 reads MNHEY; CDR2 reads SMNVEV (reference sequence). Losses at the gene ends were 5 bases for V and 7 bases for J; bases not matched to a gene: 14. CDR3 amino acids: CASSRSPGQGQGNEQFF. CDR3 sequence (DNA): TGTGCCAGCAGTCGATCTCCGGGACAGGGGCAGGGGAATGAGCAGTTCTTC.

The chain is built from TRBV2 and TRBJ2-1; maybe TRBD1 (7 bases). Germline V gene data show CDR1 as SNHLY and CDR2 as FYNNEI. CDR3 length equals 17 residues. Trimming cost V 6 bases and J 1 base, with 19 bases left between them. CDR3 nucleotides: TGTGCCAGCAGGGGCCTGGTGACAGGGAGGTCCTACAATGAGCAGTTCTTC. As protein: CASRGLVTGRSYNEQFF.

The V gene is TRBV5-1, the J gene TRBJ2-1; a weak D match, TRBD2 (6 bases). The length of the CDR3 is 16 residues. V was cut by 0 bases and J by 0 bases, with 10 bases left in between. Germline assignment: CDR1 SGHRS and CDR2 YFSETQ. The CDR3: CASSLAGTYSYNEQFF. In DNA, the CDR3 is TGCGCCAGCAGCTTGGCCGGGACTTACTCCTACAATGAGCAGTTCTTC.

CDR3 loop: CAWRTGDNYGYTF. CDR3 sequence (DNA): TGTGCCTGGAGAACAGGGGATAACTATGGCTACACCTTC. The gene calls are TRBV30 and TRBJ1-2, with 7 bases identical to TRBD1. CDR1 and CDR2 (germline): GTSNPN, SVGIG (reference sequence). J lost 1 base, V lost 3 bases, and 2 bases had no gene match. The CDR3 runs to 13 residues.